What follows describes a single T cell receptor beta chain. The sample comes from a study of monozygotic twins with inflammatory bowel disease. This CDR3 is 14 amino acids long. Germline V gene sequence: CDR1 MNHEY, CDR2 SMNVEV (reference sequence). For each CDR3 protein, TCRdb gives one entry from its re-call of the 5' RACE reads, without DNA. This table lists 200,000 to 250,000 distinct CDR3 sequences. The rearrangement uses TRBV27 and TRBJ2-2; there is no DNA to check the TCRdb D call of TRBD2. The sequenced sample was blood. This clonotype originated in a human donor with ulcerative colitis or Crohn's disease, or a healthy co-twin of an affected twin (not recorded which). The CDR3 loop reads CASTSGGGTGELFF.